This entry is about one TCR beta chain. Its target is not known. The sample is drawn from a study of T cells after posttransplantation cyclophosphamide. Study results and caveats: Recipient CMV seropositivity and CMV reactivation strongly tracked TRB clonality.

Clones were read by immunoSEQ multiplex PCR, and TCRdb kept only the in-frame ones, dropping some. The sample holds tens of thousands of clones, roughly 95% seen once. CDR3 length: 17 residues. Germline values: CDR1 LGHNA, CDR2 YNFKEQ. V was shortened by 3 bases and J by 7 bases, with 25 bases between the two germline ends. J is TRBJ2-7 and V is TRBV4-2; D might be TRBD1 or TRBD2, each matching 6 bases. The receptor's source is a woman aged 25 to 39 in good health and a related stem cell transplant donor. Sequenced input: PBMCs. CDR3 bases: TGTGCCAGCAGCCAGGACGAATCGACAGGAGGGGCTAGGGAGCAGTACTTC. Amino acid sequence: CASSQDESTGGAREQYF.